The rows below give T cell receptor beta chains drawn from one sample of a study of early stage breast cancer tumors. Sequencing was performed with immunoSEQ multiplex PCR; in TCRdb, only in-frame clones are kept and a portion is missing. In the table there are 25,000 to 35,000 clones, approximately 84% of which are singletons. The sample was blood. The receptors were sampled from a person in their fifties with breast cancer. Each CDR3 is given with its conserved first and last residue. Each record gives: D gene, J gene, V gene, clone size, CDR3 protein, CDR3 DNA. D genes are given only for firm matches. Some rows have no size entry. The others give once, few or many, or a class for an expanded clone.

d_call: TRBD2; j_call: TRBJ2-7; v_call: TRBV7-9; clone_size: once; cdr3_aa: CASSLLTSAVNEQYF; cdr3_nt: TGTGCCAGCAGCCTGCTAACTAGCGCGGTAAACGAGCAGTACTTC
d_call: TRBD1; j_call: TRBJ1-1; v_call: TRBV7-9; clone_size: NA; cdr3_aa: CASSLTGTAGEAFF; cdr3_nt: TGTGCCAGCAGCTTAACAGGGACAGCCGGTGAAGCTTTCTTT
d_call: TRBD1; j_call: TRBJ2-2; v_call: TRBV25-1; clone_size: NA; cdr3_aa: CASSGERGTGNPGELFF; cdr3_nt: TGTGCCAGCAGTGGGGAGAGGGGGACAGGGAACCCCGGGGAGCTGTTTTTT
d_call: TRBD2; j_call: TRBJ2-2; v_call: TRBV19; clone_size: NA; cdr3_aa: CATPTGGAAGELFF; cdr3_nt: TGTGCCACCCCGACCGGGGGGGCGGCCGGGGAGCTGTTTTTT
d_call: NA; j_call: TRBJ2-2; v_call: TRBV5-1; clone_size: NA; cdr3_aa: CASSFVFDGELFF; cdr3_nt: TGCGCCAGCAGCTTCGTCTTTGACGGGGAGCTGTTTTTT
d_call: NA; j_call: TRBJ2-1; v_call: TRBV7-2; clone_size: NA; cdr3_aa: CASSYNPHYSPNYNEQFF; cdr3_nt: TGTGCCAGCAGCTACAACCCTCACTATTCCCCTAATTACAATGAGCAGTTCTTC
d_call: NA; j_call: TRBJ2-5; v_call: TRBV30; clone_size: NA; cdr3_aa: CAWSGAGKTQYF; cdr3_nt: TGTGCCTGGAGCGGGGCCGGGAAGACCCAGTACTTC
d_call: NA; j_call: TRBJ2-1; v_call: TRBV5-1; clone_size: NA; cdr3_aa: CASSLMDGFNSNEQFF; cdr3_nt: TGCGCCAGCAGCTTAATGGACGGCTTTAACTCCAATGAGCAGTTCTTC
d_call: NA; j_call: TRBJ2-1; v_call: TRBV27; clone_size: NA; cdr3_aa: CASSSWDLGEQFF; cdr3_nt: TGTGCCAGCAGTTCGTGGGATCTCGGCGAGCAGTTCTTC
d_call: TRBD2; j_call: TRBJ2-7; v_call: TRBV27; clone_size: NA; cdr3_aa: CASRRTSGSYEQYF; cdr3_nt: TGTGCCAGCAGGCGGACTAGCGGATCCTACGAGCAGTACTTC
d_call: NA; j_call: TRBJ1-5; v_call: TRBV7-9; clone_size: NA; cdr3_aa: CASSFWDSPQHF; cdr3_nt: TGTGCCAGCAGCTTTTGGGACTCGCCCCAGCATTTT
d_call: TRBD1; j_call: TRBJ2-4; v_call: TRBV7-6; clone_size: once; cdr3_aa: CASSPGGAIQYF; cdr3_nt: TGTGCCAGCAGCCCAGGGGGCGCCATTCAGTACTTC
d_call: NA; j_call: TRBJ2-1; v_call: TRBV4-2; clone_size: NA; cdr3_aa: CASSRLGYNEQFF; cdr3_nt: TGTGCCAGCAGCCGCTTAGGGTACAATGAGCAGTTCTTC
d_call: NA; j_call: TRBJ2-7; v_call: TRBV10-3; clone_size: NA; cdr3_aa: CAISESGSYEQYF; cdr3_nt: TGTGCCATCAGTGAGTCAGGGTCCTACGAGCAGTACTTC
d_call: NA; j_call: TRBJ1-4; v_call: TRBV5-6; clone_size: NA; cdr3_aa: CASSLRIMANEKLFF; cdr3_nt: TGTGCCAGCAGCTTGAGGATAATGGCTAATGAAAAACTGTTTTTT
d_call: NA; j_call: TRBJ2-3; v_call: TRBV29-1; clone_size: NA; cdr3_aa: CSVGGLHTDTQYF; cdr3_nt: TGCAGCGTTGGAGGGCTCCACACAGATACGCAGTATTTT
d_call: NA; j_call: TRBJ2-6; v_call: TRBV28; clone_size: NA; cdr3_aa: CASGGWEGSSGANVLTF; cdr3_nt: TGTGCCAGCGGGGGATGGGAAGGGAGCTCTGGGGCCAACGTCCTGACTTTC